Following are 26 T cell receptor beta chains from one sample sequenced in a study of blood T cell repertoires in COVID-19. The assay was immunoSEQ multiplex PCR, and TCRdb's table has in-frame clones only and misses some. This sample has more than 200,000 clones, with 79% found just once. Material: peripheral blood. The source of these receptors is a woman aged 40-49 years with active or convalescent COVID-19.

The chain carries TRBV2 and TRBJ2-3, with 7 bases that match TRBD2. Losses at the gene ends were 8 bases for V and 4 bases for J; bases not matched to a gene: 3. This CDR3 is built from 12 residues. Germline V gene sequence: CDR1 SNHLY, CDR2 FYNNEI. As DNA, the CDR3 is TGTGCCAGCGCTCGGGAGGCAGATACGCAGTATTTT. This sequence encodes CASAREADTQYF.

In DNA form, the CDR3 reads TGTGCCAGCAGCTTAGGAGGGGACGGAGAAAAACTGTTTTTT. It yields the protein CASSLGGDGEKLFF. The V gene is TRBV5-6, the J gene TRBJ1-4; tentative D call: TRBD1 (5 bases). V was cut by 2 bases and J by 8 bases, with 13 bases left in between. The germline gives CDR1 SGHDT, CDR2 YYEEEE. This CDR3 has 14 residues.

A remark on this clone: This specimen includes other DNA sequences encoding the same CDR3. This chain links TRBV19 with TRBJ1-3, with D uncertain. Germline CDR1 LNHDA, CDR2 SQIVND (reference sequence). V was pared by 4 bases and J by 0 bases, with 10 bases between. The CDR3 consists of 15 residues. The CDR3 loop is CASSKTGDSGNTIYF. Here the CDR3 DNA reads TGTGCCAGTAGTAAGACCGGAGACTCTGGAAACACCATATATTTT.

The rearrangement uses TRBV18 and TRBJ1-3; 7 nucleotides align to TRBD1. V was clipped by 2 bases and J by 0 bases; unmatched bases: 4. Germline values: CDR1 KGHSH, CDR2 LQKENI. CDR3 size: 16 residues. The CDR3 protein is CASSPAGTASGNTIYF. CDR3 coding DNA: TGTGCCAGCTCACCAGCAGGGACAGCCTCTGGAAACACCATATATTTT.

This chain joins TRBV11-1 and TRBJ2-3, with 12 nucleotides matching TRBD2. The junction had 5 bases not matched to a gene; V was cut back by 5 bases and J by 2 bases. The V gene's germline CDR1 is SGHAT and CDR2 FQDESV (reference sequence). The CDR3 is 16 amino acids. This CDR3 reads CASSELAGGITDTQYF. The CDR3 region has the DNA TGTGCCAGCAGCGAACTAGCGGGGGGTATCACAGATACGCAGTATTTT.

The V gene is TRBV13, the J gene TRBJ1-5, with D possibly TRBD1 on 5 matching bases. The CDR3 spans 16 residues. Germline values: CDR1 PRHDT, CDR2 FYEKMQ (reference sequence). V dropped 0 bases and J dropped 3 bases, with 12 bases sitting between them. The CDR3 DNA reads TGTGCCAGCAGCTTAGGTCCCCAGGGCATCAATCAGCCCCAGCATTTT. Encoded protein: CASSLGPQGINQPQHF.

CDR3 sequence (DNA): TGTGCCAGCAGCTTAATGGGCTCAGGGGGGGAGCTGTTTTTT. It codes for CASSLMGSGGELFF. The rearrangement joins TRBV7-3 to TRBJ2-2, with D possibly matching TRBD1 (5 bases). This CDR3 is built from 14 residues. Trimming shortened V by 1 base and J by 8 bases, and 11 bases separated the two germline ends. CDR1 is SGHTA and CDR2 is FQGTGA in the germline V gene.

V is TRBV5-1 and J is TRBJ1-4; D gene uncertain. Germline CDR1 and CDR2: SGHRS and YFSETQ. This CDR3 has 12 amino acids. Trimming removed 8 bases at V and 5 bases at J, with 10 bases between. DNA for the CDR3: TGCGCCAGTCCGAAACAAAATGAAAAACTGTTTTTT. This gives the protein CASPKQNEKLFF.

This clone was seen many times. The chain is built from TRBV3-1 (or the pseudogene TRBV3-2) and TRBJ1-1, with 7 bases lining up with TRBD1. The CDR3 loop spans 14 amino acids. The germline V gene encodes CDR1 LGHDT and CDR2 YNNKEL (reference sequence). The junction had 4 bases not matched to a gene; V was cut back by 5 bases and J by 1 base. The CDR3 bases are TGTGCCAGCAGCGGTCACAGGGGGAACACTGAAGCTTTCTTT. It yields the protein CASSGHRGNTEAFF.

The genes are TRBV10-3 and TRBJ2-2; tentatively, D is TRBD1 (6 bases). Germline CDR1 ENHRY, CDR2 SYGVKD. V dropped 10 bases and J dropped 6 bases, with 15 bases sitting between them. This CDR3 is built from 13 residues. CDR3 nucleotides: TGTGCCACCTCCTTTACAGGGTCCGGGGAGCTGTTTTTT. The encoded protein is CATSFTGSGELFF.

The gene calls are TRBV28 and TRBJ1-6; 8 bases match TRBD1. Per germline, CDR1 MDHEN and CDR2 SYDVKM. CDR3 length: 15 residues. V lost 3 bases and J lost 12; bases outside the gene matches: 10. CDR3 protein: CASSFYRGAQEPLHF. The CDR3 DNA sequence: TGTGCCAGCAGTTTCTACAGGGGGGCCCAGGAACCCCTCCACTTT.

V and J are TRBV11-2 and TRBJ1-4; TRBD1 is a possible D gene (6 bases). The CDR3 is made up of 16 amino acids. The germline CDR1 and CDR2 sequences are SGHAT and FQNNGV. Trimming took 3 bases from V and 8 from J, leaving 19 bases between them. CDR3 DNA: TGTGCCAGCAGCTTTGGCACACAGGGACGGGGAGAAAAACTGTTTTTT. Its translation: CASSFGTQGRGEKLFF.

The chain joins TRBV6-5 to TRBJ2-1, with D possibly being TRBD2 (5 bases). CDR1 is MNHEY, CDR2 SVGAGI, per germline. The CDR3 runs 15 residues. Trimming left V 6 bases short and J 4 bases short, with 16 bases between. The CDR3 DNA follows: TGTGCCAGCAGATCTGACGGGGTATATTACAATGAGCAGTTCTTC. It encodes CASRSDGVYYNEQFF.

V usage is TRBV15 and J usage is TRBJ1-2; 7 bases agree with TRBD1. The ends lost 0 bases at V and 5 bases at J; junction bases unmatched: 6. CDR3 length: 15 residues. Germline CDR1 is LNHNV and CDR2 is YYDKDF (reference sequence). Here the CDR3 reads CATSRDKGAGYGYTF. CDR3 DNA: TGTGCCACCAGCAGAGACAAGGGGGCGGGATATGGCTACACCTTC. The variable domain in full, completed from reference TRBV15 and TRBJ1-2, reads DAMVIQNPRYQVTQFGKPVTLSCSQTLNHNVMYWYQQKSSQAPKLLFHYYDKDFNNEADTPDNFQSRRPNTSFCFLDIRSPGLGDTAMYLCATSRDKGAGYGYTFGSGTRLTVV.

The chain is built from TRBV6-5 and TRBJ2-7; TRBD1 aligns across 7 bases. CDR3 length equals 12 residues. V lost 7 bases, J lost 4 bases, and 4 bases stayed unmatched. CDR1 and CDR2 (germline): MNHEY, SVGAGI. The CDR3, as DNA: TGTGCCAGCAAGGACAGGAGTTACGAGCAGTACTTC. It is translated as CASKDRSYEQYF.

V and J are TRBV30 and TRBJ2-7; D perhaps matches TRBD1 (6 bases). There are 13 residues in the CDR3. V lost 0 bases and J lost 7, with 13 bases in between. Germline V CDR1 and CDR2: GTSNPN, SVGIG (reference sequence). The CDR3, as DNA: TGTGCCTGGAGTGTGGGCAGGGGTGGGGAGCAGTACTTC. Translated: CAWSVGRGGEQYF.

The rearrangement joins TRBV5-4 to TRBJ2-2; TRBD2 agrees at 8 bases. The CDR3 runs to 16 residues. Unmatched junction bases numbered 10, after V lost 4 bases and J lost 5 bases. Germline V gene sequence: CDR1 SGHNT, CDR2 YYREEE (reference sequence). CDR3 in DNA: TGTGCCAGCAGCACCCCTCGGGGGGGAGGAACCGGGGAGCTGTTTTTT. Translated: CASSTPRGGGTGELFF.

The chain joins TRBV7-9 to TRBJ2-2; a weak D match, TRBD1 (5 bases). Germline V lookup: CDR1 SEHNR, CDR2 FQNEAQ (reference sequence). V shed 1 base and J shed 7 bases, with 16 bases lying between them. The CDR3 consists of 16 residues. CDR3 in amino acids: CASSLDIRARSGELFF. CDR3 nucleotides: TGTGCCAGCAGCTTAGATATCAGGGCGAGGAGCGGGGAGCTGTTTTTT.

J is TRBJ2-3 and V is TRBV7-2; 7 bases are shared with TRBD1. Germline loops: CDR1 SGHTA, CDR2 FQGNSA. The CDR3 runs 16 residues. V lost 5 bases to trimming and J lost 2 bases; unmatched junction nucleotides: 10. CDR3 protein: CASSVDRPLITDTQYF. The CDR3 nucleotides read TGTGCCAGCAGCGTGGACAGGCCACTGATCACAGATACGCAGTATTTT.

The chain is built from TRBV7-9 and TRBJ2-3; 10 bases align to TRBD2. Germline V gene sequence: CDR1 SEHNR, CDR2 FQNEAQ (reference sequence). V shed 1 base, J shed 2 bases, and the junction held 9 bases outside the gene matches. The CDR3 covers 18 residues. The chain's CDR3 is CASSLVGSGGSDTDTQYF. The CDR3 DNA sequence: TGTGCCAGCAGCTTAGTCGGTAGCGGGGGGTCGGACACAGATACGCAGTATTTT. Full variable domain (missing parts from reference TRBV7-9 and TRBJ2-3): DTGVSQNPRHKITKRGQNVTFRCDPISEHNRLYWYRQTLGQGPEFLTYFQNEAQLEKSRLLSDRFSAERPKGSFSTLEIQRTEQGDSAMYLCASSLVGSGGSDTDTQYFGPGTRLTVL.

The CDR3 loop is CASSQNRDRMSFF. The CDR3 region has the DNA TGTGCCAGCAGCCAAAACCGGGACAGGATGTCTTTCTTT. This chain links TRBV3-1 (or the pseudogene TRBV3-2) with TRBJ1-1; 8 bases match TRBD1. V shed 2 bases and J 12 bases; nucleotides not matched to a gene: 8. In germline, CDR1 is LGHDT, CDR2 YNNKEL (reference sequence). The CDR3 spans 13 residues.

This clone was found a few times. The genes are TRBV6-5 and TRBJ2-7, with TRBD2 identical over 8 bases. The CDR3 runs 14 residues. Per germline, CDR1 MNHEY and CDR2 SVGAGI. V was clipped by 6 bases and J by 4 bases; unmatched bases: 8. The CDR3: CASSARGGGYEQYV. In nucleotides, the CDR3 is TGTGCCAGCAGCGCCCGGGGGGGCGGGTACGAGCAGTACGTC.

The rearrangement uses TRBV30 and TRBJ1-5; no reliable D call. CDR1 is GTSNPN and CDR2 is SVGIG in the germline V gene (reference sequence). This CDR3 contains 14 residues. V was clipped by 3 bases and J by 4 bases, with 13 bases between them. CDR3 DNA sequence: TGTGCCTGGAGCGCAACCGCTACTAATCAGCCCCAGCATTTT. Translating gives CAWSATATNQPQHF.

The rearrangement joins TRBV6-5 to TRBJ1-1; 9 bases map to TRBD1. This CDR3 is 14 amino acids long. The V gene's germline CDR1 is MNHEY and CDR2 SVGAGI. V lost 4 bases to trimming and J lost 3 bases; unmatched junction nucleotides: 3. CDR3 DNA sequence: TGTGCCAGCAGTTGGGACAGGGTCTACACTGAAGCTTTCTTT. Amino acid sequence: CASSWDRVYTEAFF.

The chain is built from TRBV5-1 and TRBJ2-3, with TRBD2 identical over 8 bases. Germline assignment: CDR1 SGHRS and CDR2 YFSETQ. Trimming at V came to 4 bases and at J to 2 bases, leaving 6 bases not matched to a gene. The CDR3 runs 15 residues. The CDR3 spells CASSLSRGVTDTQYF. CDR3 DNA: TGCGCCAGCAGCCTATCGCGGGGGGTCACAGATACGCAGTATTTT.

The chain links TRBV6-5 to TRBJ2-7; D is perhaps TRBD1 (5 bases). The V end was cut by 7 bases, the J end by 2 bases, with 15 bases between. The CDR3 sequence is 14 residues long. Germline V lookup: CDR1 MNHEY, CDR2 SVGAGI. CDR3 sequence reads: CASKAGMLTYEQYF. Written as DNA, the CDR3 is TGTGCCAGCAAGGCAGGGATGTTGACCTACGAGCAGTACTTC.